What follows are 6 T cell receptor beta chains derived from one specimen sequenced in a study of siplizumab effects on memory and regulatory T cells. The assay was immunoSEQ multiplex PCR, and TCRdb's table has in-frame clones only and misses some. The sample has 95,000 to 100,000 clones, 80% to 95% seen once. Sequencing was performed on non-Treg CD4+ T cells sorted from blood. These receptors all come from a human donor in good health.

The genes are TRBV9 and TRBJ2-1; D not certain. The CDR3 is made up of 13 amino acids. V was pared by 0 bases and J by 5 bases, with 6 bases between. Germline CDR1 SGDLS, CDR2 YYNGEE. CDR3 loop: CASSVGLNNEQFF. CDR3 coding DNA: TGTGCCAGCAGCGTAGGGCTAAACAATGAGCAGTTCTTC.

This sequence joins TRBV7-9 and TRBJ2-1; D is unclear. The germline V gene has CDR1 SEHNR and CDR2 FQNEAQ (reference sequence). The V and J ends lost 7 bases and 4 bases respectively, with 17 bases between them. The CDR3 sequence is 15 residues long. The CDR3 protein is CASNLDADKYNEQFF. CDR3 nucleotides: TGTGCCAGCAACCTTGACGCGGATAAATACAATGAGCAGTTCTTC.

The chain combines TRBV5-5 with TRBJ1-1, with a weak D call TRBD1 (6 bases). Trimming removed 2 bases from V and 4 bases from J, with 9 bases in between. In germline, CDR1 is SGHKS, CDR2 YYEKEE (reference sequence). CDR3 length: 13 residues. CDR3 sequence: CASSFIRGTEAFF. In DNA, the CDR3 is TGTGCCAGCAGCTTTATCAGGGGCACTGAAGCTTTCTTT.

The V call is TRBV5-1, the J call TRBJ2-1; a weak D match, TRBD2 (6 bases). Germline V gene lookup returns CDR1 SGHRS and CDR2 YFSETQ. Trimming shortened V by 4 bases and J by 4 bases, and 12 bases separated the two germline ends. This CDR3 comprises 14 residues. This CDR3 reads CASSPSGAYNEQFF. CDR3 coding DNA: TGCGCCAGCAGCCCCTCGGGAGCGTACAATGAGCAGTTCTTC.

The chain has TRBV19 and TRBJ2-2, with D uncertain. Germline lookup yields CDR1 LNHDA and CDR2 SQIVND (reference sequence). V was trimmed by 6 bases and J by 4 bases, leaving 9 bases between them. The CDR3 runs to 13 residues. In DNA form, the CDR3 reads TGTGCCAGTAGAAACACCGGCACCGGGGAGCTGTTTTTT. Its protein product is CASRNTGTGELFF.

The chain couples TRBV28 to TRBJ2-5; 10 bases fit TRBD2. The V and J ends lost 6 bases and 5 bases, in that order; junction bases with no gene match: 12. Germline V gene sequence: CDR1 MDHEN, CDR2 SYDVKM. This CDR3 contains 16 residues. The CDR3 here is CASSYQAGGEVETQYF. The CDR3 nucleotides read TGTGCCAGCAGCTACCAAGCGGGAGGGGAGGTGGAGACCCAGTACTTC.